The 17 T cell receptor beta chains reported below all come from one sample, sequenced in a study of CD8 T cells in Susac syndrome (dated by TCRdb to the late 2010s). Libraries were constructed by the immunoSEQ multiplex PCR assay. RNA was extracted using the RNeasy kit, and about 0.5 to 1 microgram was reverse transcribed with random hexamers. TCRdb reanalyzed the raw reads on its own, using fastp at Q25 for trimming and MiXCR for clone calling, and kept in-frame beta chains. Duplicate CDR3 protein sequences are folded into a single record with the most common DNA and genes. Within this sample are 95,000 or so distinct CDR3 sequences, with roughly 93% of them counted one time only. The ten largest account for less than 0.35% of the sample. Sequencing used CD8+ T cells from PBMCs. These receptors all come from a human donor in good health.

Worth noting for this clonotype: Its ends do not fully match the called genes, so a read error is possible. CDR3 nucleotide sequence: TGTGCCACCAGCAGAGATCGGGGGCCCAACAACATTCAGTACTTC. Translating it yields CATSRDRGPNNIQYF. The chain uses TRBV15 and TRBJ2-4; D tentatively fits TRBD1 or TRBD2 (6 bases each). The CDR3 consists of 15 residues. From germline, CDR1 is LNHNV and CDR2 YYDKDF (reference sequence). The full variable domain, completed using reference TRBV15 and TRBJ2-4, is DAMVIQNPRYQVTQFGKPVTLSCSQTLNHNVMYWYQQKSSQAPKLLFHYYDKDFNNEADTPDNFQSRRPNTSFCFLDIRSPGLGDTAMYLCATSRDRGPNNIQYFGAGTRLSVL.

This chain joins TRBV6-5 and TRBJ2-4; D tentatively reads TRBD1 or TRBD2 (5 bases each). This CDR3 comprises 15 residues. Deletions cut 0 bases from V and 1 base from J, with 7 bases between. Germline V gives CDR1 MNHEY, CDR2 SVGAGI. CDR3 region: CASSYSRDAKNIQYF. The CDR3 DNA follows: TGTGCCAGCAGTTACTCCAGGGACGCCAAAAACATTCAGTACTTC.

The J gene is TRBJ1-1, the V gene TRBV7-8, with 7 bases identical to TRBD1. The CDR3 runs to 14 residues. V was pared by 4 bases and J by 2 bases, with 4 bases of the junction left unmatched. CDR1 and CDR2 (germline): SGHVS, FQNEAQ. DNA of the CDR3: TGTGCCAGCAGCTCCCAGGGGGTTAACACTGAAGCTTTCTTT. This sequence encodes CASSSQGVNTEAFF.

The chain employs TRBV10-3 and TRBJ2-6; D is undetermined. The CDR3 is made up of 14 amino acids. CDR1 ENHRY and CDR2 SYGVKD come from the germline V gene. The germline V and J ends were trimmed by 3 bases and 3 bases, with 6 bases remaining between them. The CDR3 loop is CAISEGFGANVLTF. CDR3 sequence (DNA): TGTGCCATCAGTGAAGGATTTGGGGCCAACGTCCTGACTTTC.

The sample holds one count of this clonotype. This rearrangement joins TRBV28 to TRBJ1-5, with D uncertain. This CDR3 has 15 residues. The V end lost 7 bases, the J end lost 0 bases, and 13 bases lay between the germline ends. Germline loops: CDR1 MDHEN, CDR2 SYDVKM. Here the CDR3 reads CASIPGYSSNQPQHF. The CDR3 DNA is TGTGCCAGCATCCCAGGATACAGTAGCAATCAGCCCCAGCATTTT. Full variable domain (missing parts from reference TRBV28 and TRBJ1-5): DVKVTQSSRYLVKRTGEKVFLECVQDMDHENMFWYRQDPGLGLRLIYFSYDVKMKEKGDIPEGYSVSREKKERFSLILESASTNQTSMYLCASIPGYSSNQPQHFGDGTRLSIL.

This chain links TRBV6-6 with TRBJ1-1; D might be TRBD1 (5 bases). The CDR3 runs to 14 residues. The V gene's germline CDR1 is MNHNY and CDR2 SVGAGI (reference sequence). The V gene lost 6 bases and the J gene lost 4 bases, with 15 bases spanning the gap. The CDR3 sequence is CASSRPEGTTEAFF. The CDR3 nucleotides read TGTGCCAGCAGCCGCCCCGAGGGGACCACTGAAGCTTTCTTT.

V and J are TRBV5-1 and TRBJ1-1; maybe TRBD1 (6 bases). This CDR3 region has 14 residues. V dropped 1 base and J dropped 1 base, with 8 bases sitting between them. Germline V CDR1 and CDR2: SGHRS, YFSETQ. CDR3 nucleotides: TGCGCCAGCAGCTTGCGGGGGCGGAACACTGAAGCTTTCTTT. It encodes CASSLRGRNTEAFF.

The CDR3 region is CASSSGAGSSYEQYF. CDR3 in DNA: TGCGCCAGCAGCTCTGGGGCGGGGAGCTCCTACGAGCAGTACTTC. The chain uses TRBV4-1 and TRBJ2-7; maybe TRBD2 (6 bases). Germline V gene lookup returns CDR1 MGHRA and CDR2 YSYEKL. V dropped 5 bases and J dropped 0 bases, with 14 bases sitting between them. The CDR3 has 15 residues.

This chain connects TRBV13 to TRBJ2-4, with 9 bases aligning to TRBD2. The ends lost 3 bases at V and 7 bases at J; junction bases unmatched: 7. The germline V gene encodes CDR1 PRHDT and CDR2 FYEKMQ (reference sequence). This CDR3 has 15 amino acids. The CDR3 DNA reads as TGTGCCAGCAGCTTGACTAGCGGCCTAGGCAACATTCAGTACTTC. This codes for CASSLTSGLGNIQYF.

The genes are TRBV6-5 and TRBJ2-7, with no clear D. Deletions cut 3 bases from V and 2 bases from J, with 11 bases between. The CDR3 sequence is 14 residues long. Germline V CDR1 and CDR2: MNHEY, SVGAGI. The CDR3 loop reads CASSYAQATYEQYF. The CDR3, as DNA: TGTGCCAGCAGTTATGCCCAGGCGACCTACGAGCAGTACTTC.

The V and J genes are TRBV2 and TRBJ1-1; D is undetermined. With 3 bases removed from V and 10 bases from J, the gap between germline ends came to 6 bases. The CDR3 loop spans 10 amino acids. The germline CDR1 and CDR2 sequences are SNHLY and FYNNEI. DNA of the CDR3: TGTGCCAGCAGTGAGCCTGGAGCTTTCTTT. It codes for CASSEPGAFF.

V is TRBV5-5 and J is TRBJ1-1; no clear D gene. Deletions cut 3 bases from V and 0 bases from J, with 9 bases between. Germline V CDR1 and CDR2: SGHKS, YYEKEE (reference sequence). The CDR3 runs to 14 residues. The CDR3 region has the DNA TGTGCCAGCAGCTCGCACTACCTGAACACTGAAGCTTTCTTT. It encodes CASSSHYLNTEAFF.

The V gene is TRBV5-4, the J gene TRBJ1-1; 7 positions match TRBD1. Germline lookup yields CDR1 SGHNT and CDR2 YYREEE (reference sequence). Trimming at V came to 10 bases and at J to 4 bases, leaving 13 bases not matched to a gene. This CDR3 region has 14 residues. In DNA, the CDR3 is TGTGCCGGGGGAAACAGGGGTTGGGGCACTGAAGCTTTCTTT. This gives the protein CAGGNRGWGTEAFF. Variable domain in full (rest from reference TRBV5-4 and TRBJ1-1): ETGVTQSPTHLIKTRGQQVTLRCSSQSGHNTVSWYQQALGQGPQFIFQYYREEENGRGNFPPRFSGLQFPNYSSELNVNALELDDSALYLCAGGNRGWGTEAFFGQGTRLTVV.

The chain employs TRBV27 and TRBJ2-1; D remains ambiguous. The CDR3 covers 13 residues. The germline V and J ends were trimmed by 6 bases and 0 bases, with 6 bases remaining between them. The germline V gene encodes CDR1 MNHEY and CDR2 SMNVEV (reference sequence). The CDR3 here is CASSISSYNEQFF. As DNA, the CDR3 is TGTGCCAGCAGCATCAGCTCCTACAATGAGCAGTTCTTC.

The chain couples TRBV19 to TRBJ2-3, with D possibly being TRBD2 (6 bases). The germline V gene encodes CDR1 LNHDA and CDR2 SQIVND (reference sequence). V was cut by 3 bases and J by 4 bases, with 11 bases left in between. The CDR3 covers 14 residues. The CDR3 DNA is TGTGCCAGTAGTATTGTTCGGGGGTCAGATACGCAGTATTTT. Residues: CASSIVRGSDTQYF.

V is TRBV10-3 and J is TRBJ1-1; 7 bases line up with TRBD1. The germline CDR1 and CDR2 sequences are ENHRY and SYGVKD. The V and J ends lost 3 bases and 1 base, in that order; junction bases with no gene match: 2. The CDR3 covers 14 residues. The DNA for the CDR3 is TGTGCCATCAGTGATAGGGACAGGAACACTGAAGCTTTCTTT. This encodes CAISDRDRNTEAFF.

V and J are TRBV27 and TRBJ2-7; D uncertain. Germline V gene data show CDR1 as MNHEY and CDR2 as SMNVEV (reference sequence). CDR3 length: 13 amino acids. V lost 2 bases and J 2 bases, leaving 7 bases between the germline ends. The chain's CDR3 is CASSLLGTYEQYF. The CDR3 nucleotides are TGTGCCAGCAGTTTACTCGGAACCTACGAGCAGTACTTC.